The 18 T cell receptor beta chains below all came from one sample that was sequenced in a study of T cells after yellow fever vaccination. TCRdb reanalysed the 5' RACE reads using MiXCR and keeps one entry per CDR3 protein. Of more than 300,000 distinct CDR3 sequences in the sample, around 7.3% were seen once. Sample: PBMCs, taken about 49 days after the first yellow fever vaccination. The source is a man aged 18-30 years who received the YFV17D yellow fever vaccine.

In this sample, this clonotype turned up a few times. The chain combines TRBV12-3 or TRBV12-4 with TRBJ2-3, with TRBD2 matching 9 bases. This CDR3 has 16 residues. J gave up 2 bases and V 5 bases, and 8 bases lay outside the gene matches. The CDR3 reads CASSPRVAGATDTQYF. The CDR3 DNA follows: TGTGCCAGCAGTCCTCGGGTAGCGGGGGCCACAGATACGCAGTATTTT.

This clonotype was counted between two and nine times. J is TRBJ2-1 and V is TRBV9; 7 nucleotides agree with TRBD1. Germline loops: CDR1 SGDLS, CDR2 YYNGEE. After removal of 3 bases from V and 1 base from J, the junction contained 4 bases not matched to a gene. The CDR3 has 15 amino acids. The CDR3 spells CASSEGQSSYNEQFF. In DNA form, the CDR3 reads TGTGCCAGCAGCGAGGGACAGTCGTCCTACAATGAGCAGTTCTTC.

The table lists this clonotype with many counts. The V gene is TRBV5-1, the J gene TRBJ2-5, with D possibly being TRBD2 (6 bases). The CDR3 totals 12 residues. Germline V gene lookup returns CDR1 SGHRS and CDR2 YFSETQ. V lost 4 bases to trimming and J lost 5 bases, with 9 bases between them. The CDR3 nucleotides read TGCGCCAGCAGCCGGGACTTGGAGACCCAGTACTTC. It encodes CASSRDLETQYF.

About this clonotype itself: The junction departs from the called germline gene at one end, perhaps through a read error. The V gene is TRBV2, the J gene TRBJ1-1; D might be TRBD1 (5 bases). This CDR3 has 14 residues. Germline V lookup: CDR1 SNHLY, CDR2 FYNNEI. Here the CDR3 DNA reads TGTGCCAGCAGGGCGCAAACTCTGGGGGATGAAGCTCTCTTT. Translating it yields CASRAQTLGDEALF.

The CDR3 reads CSAREGGGNTEAFF. In DNA form, the CDR3 reads TGCAGTGCTAGAGAGGGTGGAGGGAACACTGAAGCTTTCTTT. The chain combines TRBV20-1 with TRBJ1-1; D is unclear. CDR1 and CDR2 from the germline V gene are DFQATT and SNEGSKA (reference sequence). There are 14 residues in the CDR3. Trimming removed 0 bases at V and 1 base at J, with 9 bases between.

This clonotype was counted a few times. The chain couples TRBV6-2 or TRBV6-3 to TRBJ1-2, with 7 bases lining up with TRBD1. Germline V gene lookup returns CDR1 MNHEY and CDR2 SVGEGT. Trimming removed 6 bases from V and 1 base from J; junction bases left unmatched: 11. The CDR3 covers 16 residues. The CDR3 region is CASSERGQARNYGYTF. The CDR3 DNA is TGTGCCAGCAGCGAAAGAGGACAGGCCCGTAACTATGGCTACACCTTC.

This clonotype was seen a handful of times. The rearrangement joins TRBV5-4 to TRBJ2-2, with 10 bases that match TRBD1. V shed 4 bases and J 6 bases; nucleotides not matched to a gene: 9. Germline values: CDR1 SGHNT, CDR2 YYREEE (reference sequence). The CDR3 length is 16 residues. CDR3 sequence (DNA): TGTGCCAGCAGCCCGGCCGGACAGGGGGTTTCCGGGGAGCTGTTTTTT. Translated: CASSPAGQGVSGELFF.

The chain combines TRBV12-3 or TRBV12-4 with TRBJ2-1; TRBD1 agrees at 10 bases. CDR3 length: 15 amino acids. J gave up 8 bases and V 6 bases, and 10 bases lay outside the gene matches. This CDR3 is CASSRLTGTGDEQFF. DNA for the CDR3: TGTGCCAGCAGCCGACTTACCGGGACAGGGGATGAGCAGTTCTTC.

This clonotype occurred a few times. V is TRBV4-1 and J is TRBJ2-3; D might be TRBD2 (6 bases). This CDR3 spans 17 amino acids. CDR1 and CDR2 from the germline V gene are MGHRA and YSYEKL. Trimming removed 0 bases from V and 6 bases from J, with 19 bases in between. The CDR3 protein is CASSQDPPGDASDTQYF. The DNA for the CDR3 is TGCGCCAGCAGCCAAGACCCCCCGGGGGACGCCTCCGATACGCAGTATTTT.

The chain has TRBV6-1 and TRBJ2-1; TRBD1 agrees at 9 bases. This CDR3 comprises 15 residues. J lost 8 bases, V lost 10 bases, and 15 bases had no gene match. Germline CDR1 is MNHNS and CDR2 is SASEGT. CDR3 nucleotides: TGTGCCACCCTAATCCTAGGGACAGGGTTTCATGAGCAGTTCTTC. Protein product: CATLILGTGFHEQFF.

This clonotype was seen at least ten times. The rearrangement links TRBV27 to TRBJ1-2, with a weak D call TRBD1 (6 bases). Germline V CDR1 and CDR2: MNHEY, SMNVEV (reference sequence). The CDR3 extends over 14 amino acids. The V gene lost 2 bases and the J gene lost 5 bases, with 12 bases spanning the gap. The CDR3 coding sequence is TGTGCCAGCAGTTTAAACGACGGACAGTATGGCTACACCTTC. Its translation is CASSLNDGQYGYTF.

Turning to this clonotype: At one end the junction does not follow the germline gene, possibly because of a read error. The chain has TRBV7-2 and TRBJ2-4, with TRBD2 matching 10 bases. The CDR3 length is 14 residues. Germline lookup yields CDR1 SGHTA and CDR2 FQGNSA. The CDR3 DNA reads as TGTGCCAGCAGCTTAGATTTGACTAGCGGGCTCCCGGGGTTC. It encodes CASSLDLTSGLPGF.

The chain links TRBV7-9 to TRBJ2-3, with 10 bases fitting TRBD2. Germline CDR1 is SEHNR and CDR2 is FQNEAQ (reference sequence). The CDR3 has 15 amino acids. The J segment lost 4 bases and the V segment lost 5 bases, leaving 6 bases of the junction unmatched. DNA for the CDR3: TGTGCCAGCAGCCGACCTAGCGGGGGCGCAGATACGCAGTATTTT. Protein: CASSRPSGGADTQYF. The variable domain in full, with the rest retrieved from reference TRBV7-9 and TRBJ2-3, is DTGVSQNPRHKITKRGQNVTFRCDPISEHNRLYWYRQTLGQGPEFLTYFQNEAQLEKSRLLSDRFSAERPKGSFSTLEIQRTEQGDSAMYLCASSRPSGGADTQYFGPGTRLTVL.

This clonotype was recorded a few times. The genes are TRBV6-5 and TRBJ1-2; D remains unclear. V was trimmed by 2 bases and J by 2 bases, leaving 9 bases between them. Germline-derived CDR1 and CDR2 are MNHEY and SVGAGI. This CDR3 region has 14 residues. The CDR3 nucleotides read TGTGCCAGCAGTTACGGGCGAGGGAACTATGGCTACACCTTC. Translating gives CASSYGRGNYGYTF.

The sample holds a few counts of this clonotype. V usage is TRBV12-3 or TRBV12-4 and J usage is TRBJ2-4; tentatively, D is TRBD1 (6 bases). V was pared by 3 bases and J by 3 bases, with 12 bases between. The length of the CDR3 is 15 residues. The CDR3 DNA follows: TGTGCCAGCAGTTTTCAGGGGCTGGGCAAAAACATTCAGTACTTC. Protein product: CASSFQGLGKNIQYF.

In its sample, this clonotype was seen many times. The V gene is TRBV6-2 or TRBV6-3, the J gene TRBJ2-5; D is unclear. Germline V gene data show CDR1 as MNHEY and CDR2 as SVGEGT. V was trimmed by 6 bases and J by 0 bases, leaving 8 bases between them. CDR3 length: 13 amino acids. The CDR3 loop is CASRQHNQETQYF. The CDR3 DNA reads TGTGCCAGCAGACAGCACAACCAAGAGACCCAGTACTTC.

Ten or more counts support this clonotype. The V gene is TRBV3-1, the J gene TRBJ2-5; D possibly matches TRBD1 or TRBD2 (5 bases each). Germline lookup yields CDR1 LGHDT and CDR2 YNNKEL (reference sequence). This CDR3 is built from 13 residues. V lost 5 bases and J 2 bases, leaving 9 bases between the germline ends. The DNA for the CDR3 is TGTGCCAGCAGCAGGGACGGGCAAGAGACCCAGTACTTC. This codes for CASSRDGQETQYF.

The CDR3 DNA reads as TGTGCCAGCAGCTTAAGGATCGGTAGCAGGGGGCTATTCAATGAGCAGTTCTTC. Translated, it gives CASSLRIGSRGLFNEQFF. The chain has TRBV5-5 and TRBJ2-1; 8 nucleotides line up with TRBD1. The CDR3 spans 18 residues. The junction had 16 bases not matched to a gene; V was cut back by 2 bases and J by 6 bases. Germline loops: CDR1 SGHKS, CDR2 YYEKEE (reference sequence).